These 26 T cell receptor beta chains originate from one sample sequenced in a study of blood T cell repertoires in COVID-19. Generated by immunoSEQ multiplex PCR, the TCRdb table keeps only in-frame clones and is missing some. This sample has 70,000 to 90,000 clones, with roughly 80% found just once. Sample: peripheral blood. All receptors derive from a human donor in a cohort sampled during active COVID-19.

In nucleotides, the CDR3 is TGCGCCAGCAGCTCACTAGTCAAACCGGGGGAGACCCAGTACTTC. It yields the protein CASSSLVKPGETQYF. This rearrangement joins TRBV5-1 to TRBJ2-5; TRBD2 is a possible D gene (5 bases). CDR3 length equals 15 residues. Trimming left V 3 bases short and J 5 bases short, with 17 bases between. Germline values: CDR1 SGHRS, CDR2 YFSETQ.

The chain employs TRBV28 and TRBJ1-5; TRBD1 might be the D (5 bases). V shed 3 bases and J shed 6 bases, with 12 bases lying between them. Germline assignment: CDR1 MDHEN and CDR2 SYDVKM. CDR3 length: 14 amino acids. The DNA of the CDR3 is TGTGCCAGCAGTTTGTGGGGGGATCGTCAGCCCCAGCATTTT. Translation: CASSLWGDRQPQHF.

V usage is TRBV5-4 and J usage is TRBJ2-3, with a tentative D call TRBD2 (6 bases). The CDR3 totals 17 residues. Per the germline V gene, CDR1 is SGHNT and CDR2 is YYREEE (reference sequence). V lost 4 bases, J lost 3 bases, and 21 bases lay in between. Written as DNA, the CDR3 is TGTGCCAGCAGCCCCGACCCCCATCCGGGGAGGACAGATACGCAGTATTTT. As protein: CASSPDPHPGRTDTQYF.

The chain is built from TRBV7-2 and TRBJ1-2, with TRBD1 identical over 9 bases. Unmatched junction bases numbered 4, after V lost 5 bases and J lost 3 bases. CDR3 length: 14 amino acids. Per germline, CDR1 SGHTA and CDR2 FQGNSA. This chain's CDR3 is CASSPRTGDYGYTF. DNA of the CDR3: TGTGCCAGCAGCCCTCGGACAGGGGACTATGGCTACACCTTC.

The CDR3 DNA sequence: TGTGCCAGCAGTCCCTCAGGGGGTGTGGGGCCCGAGCAGTACTTC. It codes for CASSPSGGVGPEQYF. The gene calls are TRBV28 and TRBJ2-7; 7 positions agree with TRBD1. The germline CDR1 and CDR2 sequences are MDHEN and SYDVKM. The CDR3 is 15 amino acids. The V and J ends lost 5 bases and 6 bases, in that order; junction bases with no gene match: 13.

This clone was picked up one time. One end of the junction varies from germline; a read error may be responsible. The chain combines TRBV18 with TRBJ2-1; 11 nucleotides agree with TRBD2. This CDR3 has 15 residues. Germline CDR1 KGHSH, CDR2 LQKENI. CDR3 amino acids: CASSPLLAGVNEQFF. DNA for the CDR3: TGTGCCAGCTCTCCACTACTAGCGGGAGTAAATGAGCAGTTCTTC.

V gene TRBV3-1 (or the pseudogene TRBV3-2) combines with J gene TRBJ1-1; D is uncertain. CDR1 LGHDT and CDR2 YNNKEL come from the germline V gene (reference sequence). The CDR3 extends over 15 amino acids. Trimming shortened V by 5 bases and J by 1 base, and 14 bases separated the two germline ends. Written as DNA, the CDR3 is TGTGCCAGCAGCTCCCAAGTCCAGTCGAACACTGAAGCTTTCTTT. It translates to CASSSQVQSNTEAFF.

This clone was counted between two and nine times. The chain uses TRBV18 and TRBJ1-1; no firm D call. V gave up 3 bases and J gave up 11 bases, with 25 bases separating them. This CDR3 has 16 amino acids. Germline assignment: CDR1 KGHSH and CDR2 LQKENI. The CDR3 sequence is CASSPAWNASPREAFF. Here the CDR3 DNA reads TGTGCCAGCTCACCCGCTTGGAATGCGTCACCGAGGGAGGCTTTCTTT.

The chain joins TRBV6-5 to TRBJ1-1, with 7 bases identical to TRBD1. The CDR3 runs 14 residues. Germline lookup yields CDR1 MNHEY and CDR2 SVGAGI. The V and J ends lost 5 bases and 3 bases, in that order; junction bases with no gene match: 6. CDR3 residues: CASSLEGADTEAFF. CDR3 in DNA: TGTGCCAGCAGTCTTGAGGGGGCGGACACTGAAGCTTTCTTT.

This sequence joins TRBV11-2 and TRBJ2-3; 8 positions match TRBD2. This CDR3 is built from 14 residues. Germline V gives CDR1 SGHAT, CDR2 FQNNGV. The junction had 5 bases not matched to a gene; V was cut back by 5 bases and J by 4 bases. CDR3: CASSPGLAADTQYF. The CDR3 nucleotides are TGTGCCAGCAGCCCCGGACTAGCTGCAGATACGCAGTATTTT.

This clone was found a few times. The chain carries TRBV5-4 and TRBJ2-1; 7 nucleotides align to TRBD2. The V segment lost 3 bases and the J segment 2 bases; nucleotides outside the gene matches: 5. CDR1 is SGHNT and CDR2 is YYREEE in the germline V gene (reference sequence). This CDR3 is 15 amino acids long. CDR3 in amino acids: CASSYGGSTYNEQFF. CDR3 in DNA: TGTGCCAGCAGCTACGGGGGGTCTACCTACAATGAGCAGTTCTTC.

The gene calls are TRBV5-4 and TRBJ2-5; 9 bases agree with TRBD2. CDR3 size: 16 residues. V shed 4 bases and J 5 bases; nucleotides not matched to a gene: 12. Germline V gene data show CDR1 as SGHNT and CDR2 as YYREEE (reference sequence). CDR3 residues: CASSPSGGGAGETQYF. CDR3 nucleotide sequence: TGTGCCAGCAGCCCCAGCGGCGGGGGGGCTGGGGAGACCCAGTACTTC.

The chain combines TRBV5-4 with TRBJ1-2; TRBD1 aligns across 8 bases. Germline CDR1 is SGHNT and CDR2 is YYREEE (reference sequence). This CDR3 spans 15 amino acids. The J segment lost 5 bases and the V segment lost 5 bases, leaving 11 bases of the junction unmatched. The CDR3 sequence is CASRSIGQGGYGYTF. Written as DNA, the CDR3 is TGTGCCAGCAGATCTATTGGACAGGGAGGATATGGCTACACCTTC.

This clone was observed once. The CDR3 DNA reads as TGCGCCAGCAGCTTTGGGACAGGGGATGAAAAACTGTTTTTT. Protein sequence: CASSFGTGDEKLFF. V usage is TRBV5-1 and J usage is TRBJ1-4, with TRBD1 matching 10 bases. V shed 2 bases, J shed 6 bases, and the junction held 1 base outside the gene matches. Germline V gene data show CDR1 as SGHRS and CDR2 as YFSETQ. The CDR3 is 14 amino acids.

Here the CDR3 reads CASSPRRGGTDTQYF. DNA of the CDR3: TGCGCCAGCAGCCCCCGCAGGGGTGGCACAGATACGCAGTATTTT. The rearrangement links TRBV5-1 to TRBJ2-3; D is perhaps TRBD1 (6 bases). Trimming took off 4 bases at V and 1 base at J, with 13 bases between the two ends. CDR3 size: 15 residues. The germline V gene encodes CDR1 SGHRS and CDR2 YFSETQ.

The chain carries TRBV2 and TRBJ2-7; TRBD1 matches 8 bases. This CDR3 spans 15 amino acids. The trim removed 6 bases at V and 7 bases at J, leaving 14 bases unmatched. CDR1 and CDR2 (germline): SNHLY, FYNNEI. DNA for the CDR3: TGTGCCAGCAGGGGGATAGCAGGGGGCCGAGGTGAGCAGTACTTC. Its protein is CASRGIAGGRGEQYF.

The rearrangement joins TRBV5-1 to TRBJ2-5; D may be TRBD1 (6 bases). V was clipped by 3 bases and J by 5 bases, with 8 bases between them. The CDR3 spans 12 residues. Looked up from germline, CDR1 is SGHRS and CDR2 is YFSETQ. This CDR3 is CASSSGAETQYF. In nucleotides, the CDR3 is TGCGCCAGCAGCTCAGGGGCGGAGACCCAGTACTTC.

The V gene is TRBV5-4, the J gene TRBJ2-1, with 9 bases lining up with TRBD1. From germline, CDR1 is SGHNT and CDR2 YYREEE (reference sequence). CDR3 length: 15 amino acids. Germline trimming cut 3 bases from V and 4 bases from J; bases unmatched to any gene: 5. The chain's CDR3 is CASSSPGQGYNEQFF. DNA of the CDR3: TGTGCCAGCAGCTCCCCGGGACAGGGATACAATGAGCAGTTCTTC. Complete variable domain (other parts from reference TRBV5-4 and TRBJ2-1): ETGVTQSPTHLIKTRGQQVTLRCSSQSGHNTVSWYQQALGQGPQFIFQYYREEENGRGNFPPRFSGLQFPNYSSELNVNALELDDSALYLCASSSPGQGYNEQFFGPGTRLTVL.

This rearrangement joins TRBV6-6 to TRBJ2-7; 11 nucleotides match TRBD2. Germline trimming cut 6 bases from V and 5 bases from J; bases unmatched to any gene: 6. The CDR3 sequence is 14 residues long. CDR1 and CDR2 from the germline V gene are MNHNY and SVGAGI (reference sequence). The CDR3 is CASSLTSGVNEQYF. The DNA of the CDR3 is TGTGCCAGCAGCTTGACTAGCGGGGTGAACGAGCAGTACTTC.

The J gene is TRBJ2-1, the V gene TRBV4-1, with 12 bases aligning to TRBD2. The CDR3 consists of 20 residues. CDR1 and CDR2 (germline): MGHRA, YSYEKL. With V trimmed by 0 bases and J by 10 bases, 19 bases remained unmatched. This CDR3 reads CASSQEGPSGGAVSAGEQFF. For the CDR3, the DNA is TGCGCCAGCAGCCAAGAGGGCCCTAGCGGGGGGGCCGTCTCGGCAGGGGAGCAGTTCTTC.

This chain connects TRBV11-2 to TRBJ1-1; D might be TRBD1 (6 bases). With 5 bases removed from V and 0 bases from J, the gap between germline ends came to 16 bases. There are 16 residues in the CDR3. Germline V CDR1 and CDR2: SGHAT, FQNNGV. CDR3 in DNA: TGTGCCAGCAGCCCACAGGTGGGGGCTGTGAACACTGAAGCTTTCTTT. Protein sequence: CASSPQVGAVNTEAFF.

This clone was detected once. The J gene is TRBJ1-5, the V gene TRBV19; no reliable D call. V gave up 3 bases and J gave up 0 bases, with 9 bases separating them. The V gene's germline CDR1 is LNHDA and CDR2 SQIVND (reference sequence). CDR3 length: 15 residues. The CDR3 DNA reads TGTGCCAGTAGTATGGGCCAGAGTAGCAATCAGCCCCAGCATTTT. It encodes CASSMGQSSNQPQHF. Complete variable domain (other parts from reference TRBV19 and TRBJ1-5): DGGITQSPKYLFRKEGQNVTLSCEQNLNHDAMYWYRQDPGQGLRLIYYSQIVNDFQKGDIAEGYSVSREKKESFPLTVTSAQKNPTAFYLCASSMGQSSNQPQHFGDGTRLSIL.

The chain employs TRBV5-6 and TRBJ2-7, with 7 bases fitting TRBD2. The germline CDR1 and CDR2 sequences are SGHDT and YYEEEE. The ends lost 0 bases at V and 3 bases at J; junction bases unmatched: 9. The length of the CDR3 is 16 residues. CDR3 region: CASSLGLAALLYEQYF. CDR3 coding DNA: TGTGCCAGCAGCTTGGGGCTAGCGGCGCTTCTCTACGAGCAGTACTTC.

This chain joins TRBV24-1 and TRBJ2-7, with D possibly TRBD2 on 6 matching bases. Deletions cut 6 bases from V and 5 bases from J, with 16 bases between. There are 14 residues in the CDR3. In germline, CDR1 is KGHDR, CDR2 SFDVKD. This chain's CDR3 is CATSNTAGGNEQYF. DNA of the CDR3: TGTGCCACCAGTAACACAGCCGGAGGGAACGAGCAGTACTTC.

This clone was seen a handful of times. Here the CDR3 reads CASTPDRVNRETQYF. Here the CDR3 DNA reads TGCGCCAGCACTCCCGACAGGGTTAATCGAGAGACCCAGTACTTC. The chain links TRBV5-1 to TRBJ2-5; 7 bases map to TRBD1. The CDR3 sequence is 15 residues long. Germline V gives CDR1 SGHRS, CDR2 YFSETQ. V shed 6 bases, J shed 4 bases, and the junction held 12 bases outside the gene matches.

The gene calls are TRBV2 and TRBJ1-6; a possible D gene is TRBD1 (6 bases). CDR1 and CDR2 from the germline V gene are SNHLY and FYNNEI. The ends were cut back, 6 bases at V and 8 bases at J, with 11 bases in the middle. The CDR3 totals 13 residues. The CDR3 here is CASSQQGDSPLHF. For the CDR3, the DNA is TGTGCCAGCAGCCAACAGGGCGATTCACCCCTCCACTTT.